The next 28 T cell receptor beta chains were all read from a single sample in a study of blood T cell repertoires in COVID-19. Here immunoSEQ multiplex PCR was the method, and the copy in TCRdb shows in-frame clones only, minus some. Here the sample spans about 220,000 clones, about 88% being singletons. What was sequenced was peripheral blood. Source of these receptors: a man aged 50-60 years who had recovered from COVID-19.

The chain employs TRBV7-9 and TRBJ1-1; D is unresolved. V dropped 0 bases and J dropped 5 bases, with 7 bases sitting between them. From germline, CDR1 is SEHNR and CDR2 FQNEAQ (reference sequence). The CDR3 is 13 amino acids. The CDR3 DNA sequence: TGTGCCAGCAGCTTAGCACGGGGAACTGAAGCTTTCTTT. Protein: CASSLARGTEAFF. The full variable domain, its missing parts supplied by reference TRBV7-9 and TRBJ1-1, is DTGVSQNPRHKITKRGQNVTFRCDPISEHNRLYWYRQTLGQGPEFLTYFQNEAQLEKSRLLSDRFSAERPKGSFSTLEIQRTEQGDSAMYLCASSLARGTEAFFGQGTRLTVV.

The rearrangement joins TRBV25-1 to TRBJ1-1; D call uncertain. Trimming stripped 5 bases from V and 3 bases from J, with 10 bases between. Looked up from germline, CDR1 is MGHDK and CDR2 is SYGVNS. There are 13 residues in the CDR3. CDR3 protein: CASSIQLDTEAFF. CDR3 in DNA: TGTGCCAGCAGTATCCAGCTAGACACTGAAGCTTTCTTT.

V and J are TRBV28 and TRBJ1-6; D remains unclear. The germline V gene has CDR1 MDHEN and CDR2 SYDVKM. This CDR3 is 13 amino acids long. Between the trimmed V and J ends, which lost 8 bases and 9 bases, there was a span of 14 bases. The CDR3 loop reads CASHTGIGSPLHF. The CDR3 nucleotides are TGTGCCAGCCATACCGGTATCGGTTCACCCCTCCACTTT.

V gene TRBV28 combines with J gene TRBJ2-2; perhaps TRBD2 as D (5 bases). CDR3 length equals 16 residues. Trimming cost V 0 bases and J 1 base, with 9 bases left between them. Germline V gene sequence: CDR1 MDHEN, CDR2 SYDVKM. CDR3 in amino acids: CASSLWASGNTGELFF. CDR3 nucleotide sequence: TGTGCCAGCAGTTTATGGGCCAGCGGGAACACCGGGGAGCTGTTTTTT. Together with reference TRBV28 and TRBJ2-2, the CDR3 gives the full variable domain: DVKVTQSSRYLVKRTGEKVFLECVQDMDHENMFWYRQDPGLGLRLIYFSYDVKMKEKGDIPEGYSVSREKKERFSLILESASTNQTSMYLCASSLWASGNTGELFFGEGSRLTVL.

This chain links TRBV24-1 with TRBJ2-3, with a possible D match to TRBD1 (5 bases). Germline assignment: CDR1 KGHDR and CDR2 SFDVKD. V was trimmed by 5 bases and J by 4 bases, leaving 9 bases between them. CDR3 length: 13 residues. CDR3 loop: CATSVQGSDTQYF. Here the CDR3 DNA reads TGTGCCACCAGTGTCCAGGGTTCAGATACGCAGTATTTT.

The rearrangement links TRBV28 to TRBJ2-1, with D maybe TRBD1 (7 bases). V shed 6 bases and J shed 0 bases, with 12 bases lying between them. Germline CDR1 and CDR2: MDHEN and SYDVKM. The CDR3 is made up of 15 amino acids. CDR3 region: CASSSGGSSYNEQFF. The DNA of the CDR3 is TGTGCCAGCAGCTCAGGGGGGAGCTCCTACAATGAGCAGTTCTTC.

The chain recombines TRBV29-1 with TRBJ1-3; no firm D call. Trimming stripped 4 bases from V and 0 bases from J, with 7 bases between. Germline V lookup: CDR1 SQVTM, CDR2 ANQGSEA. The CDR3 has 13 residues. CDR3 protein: CSVAADSGNTIYF. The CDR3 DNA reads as TGCAGCGTTGCGGCGGACTCTGGAAACACCATATATTTT.

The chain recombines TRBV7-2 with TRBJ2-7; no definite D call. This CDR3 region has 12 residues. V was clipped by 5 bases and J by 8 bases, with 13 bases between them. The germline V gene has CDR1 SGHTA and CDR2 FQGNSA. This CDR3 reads CASSRDKVQQYF. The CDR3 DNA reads TGTGCCAGCAGCCGAGACAAAGTCCAGCAGTACTTC.

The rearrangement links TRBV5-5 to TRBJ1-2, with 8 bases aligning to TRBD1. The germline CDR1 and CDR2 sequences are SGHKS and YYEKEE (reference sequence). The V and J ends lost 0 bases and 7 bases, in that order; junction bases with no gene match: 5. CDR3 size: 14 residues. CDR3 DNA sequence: TGTGCCAGCAGCTTGGGGACAGGGAGGAGTGGCTACACCTTC. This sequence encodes CASSLGTGRSGYTF.

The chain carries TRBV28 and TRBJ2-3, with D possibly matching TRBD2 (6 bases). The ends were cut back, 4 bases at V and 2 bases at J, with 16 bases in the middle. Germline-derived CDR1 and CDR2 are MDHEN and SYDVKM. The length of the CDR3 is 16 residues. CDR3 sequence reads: CASSSPGSLDTDTQYF. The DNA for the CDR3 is TGTGCCAGCAGTTCCCCCGGGAGTCTGGACACAGATACGCAGTATTTT.

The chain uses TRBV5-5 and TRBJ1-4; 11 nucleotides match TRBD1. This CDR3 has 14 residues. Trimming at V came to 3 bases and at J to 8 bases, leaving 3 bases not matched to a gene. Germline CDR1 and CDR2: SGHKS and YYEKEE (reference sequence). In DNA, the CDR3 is TGTGCCAGCAGCTGGACAGGGGGCCAAGAAAAACTGTTTTTT. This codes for CASSWTGGQEKLFF.

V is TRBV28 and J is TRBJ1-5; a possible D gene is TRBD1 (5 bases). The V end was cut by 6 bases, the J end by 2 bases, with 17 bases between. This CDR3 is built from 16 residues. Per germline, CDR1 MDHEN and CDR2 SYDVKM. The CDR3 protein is CASSPHVAGGNQPQHF. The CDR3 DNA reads TGTGCCAGCAGCCCCCACGTGGCGGGGGGCAATCAGCCCCAGCATTTT.

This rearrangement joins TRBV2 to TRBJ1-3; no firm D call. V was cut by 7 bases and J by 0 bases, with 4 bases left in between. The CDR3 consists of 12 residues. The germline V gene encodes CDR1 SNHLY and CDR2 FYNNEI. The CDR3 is CASISSGNTIYF. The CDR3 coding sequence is TGTGCCAGCATCTCCTCTGGAAACACCATATATTTT. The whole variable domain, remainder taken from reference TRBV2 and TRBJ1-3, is EPEVTQTPSHQVTQMGQEVILRCVPISNHLYFYWYRQILGQKVEFLVSFYNNEISEKSEIFDDQFSVERPDGSNFTLKIRSTKLEDSAMYFCASISSGNTIYFGEGSWLTVV.

As DNA, the CDR3 is TGTGCCTGGAGTGTACCCTTTCCCGTACAGGGCTTCACTAATGAAAAACTGTTTTTT. Protein: CAWSVPFPVQGFTNEKLFF. V is TRBV30 and J is TRBJ1-4; TRBD1 might be the D (6 bases). Trimming removed 0 bases from V and 2 bases from J, with 22 bases in between. This CDR3 has 19 residues. Germline CDR1 reads GTSNPN; CDR2 reads SVGIG (reference sequence).

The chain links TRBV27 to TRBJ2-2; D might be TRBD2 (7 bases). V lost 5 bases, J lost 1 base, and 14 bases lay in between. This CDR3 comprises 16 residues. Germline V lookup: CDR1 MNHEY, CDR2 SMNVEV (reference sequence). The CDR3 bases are TGTGCCAGCAGTCCGAGGGGGGGCCAGAACACCGGGGAGCTGTTTTTT. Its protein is CASSPRGGQNTGELFF.

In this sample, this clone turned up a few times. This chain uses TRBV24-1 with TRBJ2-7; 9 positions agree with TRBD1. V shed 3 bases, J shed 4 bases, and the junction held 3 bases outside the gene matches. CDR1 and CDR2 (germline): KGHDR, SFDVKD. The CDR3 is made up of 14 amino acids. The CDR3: CATSDPGTGYEQYF. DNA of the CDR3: TGTGCCACCAGTGATCCCGGGACAGGGTACGAGCAGTACTTC.

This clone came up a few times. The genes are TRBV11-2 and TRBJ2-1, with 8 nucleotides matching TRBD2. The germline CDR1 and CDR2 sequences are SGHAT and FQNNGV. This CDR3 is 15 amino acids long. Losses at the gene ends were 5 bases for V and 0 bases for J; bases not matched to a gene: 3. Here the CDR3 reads CASSISGASYNEQFF. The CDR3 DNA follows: TGTGCCAGCAGCATTAGCGGGGCCTCCTACAATGAGCAGTTCTTC. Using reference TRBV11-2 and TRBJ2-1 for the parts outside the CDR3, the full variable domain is EAGVAQSPRYKIIEKRQSVAFWCNPISGHATLYWYQQILGQGPKLLIQFQNNGVVDDSQLPKDRFSAERLKGVDSTLKIQPAKLEDSAVYLCASSISGASYNEQFFGPGTRLTVL.

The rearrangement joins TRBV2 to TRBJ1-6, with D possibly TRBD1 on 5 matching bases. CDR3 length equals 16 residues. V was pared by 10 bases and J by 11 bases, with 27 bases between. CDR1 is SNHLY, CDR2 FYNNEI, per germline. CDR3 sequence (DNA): TGTGCCACCACTCTTCAGGGTACTTCATTGGGTACACCCCTCCACTTT. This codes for CATTLQGTSLGTPLHF.

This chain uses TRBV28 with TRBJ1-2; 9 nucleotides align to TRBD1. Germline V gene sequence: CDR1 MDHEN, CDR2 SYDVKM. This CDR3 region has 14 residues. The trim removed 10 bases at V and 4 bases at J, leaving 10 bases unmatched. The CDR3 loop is CATKPGQGTYGYTF. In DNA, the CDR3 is TGTGCCACTAAACCGGGACAGGGAACCTATGGCTACACCTTC.

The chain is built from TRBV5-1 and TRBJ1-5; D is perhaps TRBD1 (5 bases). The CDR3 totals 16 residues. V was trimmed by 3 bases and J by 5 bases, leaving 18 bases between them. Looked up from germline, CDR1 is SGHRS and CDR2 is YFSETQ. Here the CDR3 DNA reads TGCGCCAGCAGCTGGGAAGGGTTGGGGGGAGATCAGCCCCAGCATTTT. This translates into CASSWEGLGGDQPQHF.

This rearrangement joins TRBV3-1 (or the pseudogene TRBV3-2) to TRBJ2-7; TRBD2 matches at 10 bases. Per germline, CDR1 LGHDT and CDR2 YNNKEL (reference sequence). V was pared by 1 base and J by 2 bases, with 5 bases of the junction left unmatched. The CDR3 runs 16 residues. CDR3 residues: CASSQGSSGGPYEQYF. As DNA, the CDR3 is TGTGCCAGCAGCCAAGGGTCTAGCGGGGGACCCTACGAGCAGTACTTC.

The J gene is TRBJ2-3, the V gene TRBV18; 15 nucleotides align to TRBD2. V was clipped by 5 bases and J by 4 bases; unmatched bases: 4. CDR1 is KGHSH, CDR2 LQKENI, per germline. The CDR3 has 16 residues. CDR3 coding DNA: TGTGCCAGCTCAAGAGGACTAGCGGGAGGGCCAGATACGCAGTATTTT. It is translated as CASSRGLAGGPDTQYF.

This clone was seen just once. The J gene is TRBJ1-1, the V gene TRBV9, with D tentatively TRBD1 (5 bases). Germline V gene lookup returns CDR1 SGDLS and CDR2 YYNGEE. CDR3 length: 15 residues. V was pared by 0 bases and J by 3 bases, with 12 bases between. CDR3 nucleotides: TGTGCCAGCAGCGTAGTGGGGGGTGCTTACACTGAAGCTTTCTTT. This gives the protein CASSVVGGAYTEAFF.

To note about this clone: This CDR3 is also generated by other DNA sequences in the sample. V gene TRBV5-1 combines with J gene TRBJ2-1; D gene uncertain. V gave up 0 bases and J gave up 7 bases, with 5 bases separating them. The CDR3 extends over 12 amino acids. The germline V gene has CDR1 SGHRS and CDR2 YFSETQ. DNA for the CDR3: TGCGCCAGCAGCTTGGCGCGAAATGAGCAGTTCTTC. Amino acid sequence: CASSLARNEQFF.

The CDR3 protein is CASSSGLQGAAFF. The CDR3 DNA reads TGTGCCAGCAGTTCGGGATTACAGGGGGCGGCTTTCTTT. The chain links TRBV12-3 or TRBV12-4 to TRBJ1-1; 9 nucleotides agree with TRBD1. The CDR3 sequence is 13 residues long. The trim removed 4 bases at V and 11 bases at J, leaving 8 bases unmatched.

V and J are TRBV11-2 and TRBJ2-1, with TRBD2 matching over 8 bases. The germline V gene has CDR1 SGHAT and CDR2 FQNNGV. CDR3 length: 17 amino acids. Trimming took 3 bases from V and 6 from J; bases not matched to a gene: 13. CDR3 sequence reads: CASSFQPGTRTFNEQFF. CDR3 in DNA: TGTGCCAGCAGCTTCCAACCTGGGACTAGGACCTTCAATGAGCAGTTCTTC.

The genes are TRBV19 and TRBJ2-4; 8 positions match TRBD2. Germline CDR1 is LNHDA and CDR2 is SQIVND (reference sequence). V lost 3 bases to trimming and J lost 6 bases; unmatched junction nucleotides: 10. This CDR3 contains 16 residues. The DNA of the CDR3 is TGTGCCAGTAGTATTTTTGACCCCAGCGGGGGAAACATTCAGTACTTC. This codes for CASSIFDPSGGNIQYF. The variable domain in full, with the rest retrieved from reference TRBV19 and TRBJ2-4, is DGGITQSPKYLFRKEGQNVTLSCEQNLNHDAMYWYRQDPGQGLRLIYYSQIVNDFQKGDIAEGYSVSREKKESFPLTVTSAQKNPTAFYLCASSIFDPSGGNIQYFGAGTRLSVL.

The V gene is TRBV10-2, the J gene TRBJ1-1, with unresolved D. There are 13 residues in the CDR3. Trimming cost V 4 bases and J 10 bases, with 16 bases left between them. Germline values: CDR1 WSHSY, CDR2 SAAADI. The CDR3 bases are TGCGCCAGCAGTGCGTCCATGTATCAGCGAGCTTTCTTT. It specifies CASSASMYQRAFF.